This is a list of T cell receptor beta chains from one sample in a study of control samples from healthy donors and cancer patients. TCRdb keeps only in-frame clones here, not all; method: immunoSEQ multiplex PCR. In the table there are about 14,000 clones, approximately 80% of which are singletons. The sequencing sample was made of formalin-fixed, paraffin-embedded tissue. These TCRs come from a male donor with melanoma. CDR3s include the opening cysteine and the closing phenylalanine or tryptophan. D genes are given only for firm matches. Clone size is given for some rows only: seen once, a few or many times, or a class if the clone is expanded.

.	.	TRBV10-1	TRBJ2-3	CASPMYGVDTDTQYF	TGCGCCAGCCCAATGTACGGGGTCGACACAGATACGCAGTATTTT
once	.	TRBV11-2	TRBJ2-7	CASSSNYEQYF	TGTGCCAGCAGTAGTAATTACGAGCAGTACTTC
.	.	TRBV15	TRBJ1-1	CATSRDISRGIQNTEAFF	TGTGCCACCAGCAGAGATATATCGCGGGGGATACAGAACACTGAAGCTTTCTTT
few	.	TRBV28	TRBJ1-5	CASSSADYSQPQHF	TGTGCCAGCAGTTCTGCGGATTACAGTCAGCCCCAGCATTTT
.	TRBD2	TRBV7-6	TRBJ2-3	CASSKPPSGGAGTDTQYF	TGTGCCAGCAGCAAGCCACCTAGCGGGGGGGCGGGCACAGATACGCAGTATTTT
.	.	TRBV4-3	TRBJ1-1	CASSQDAGGRPFF	TGCGCCAGCAGCCAAGACGCGGGAGGGCGACCTTTCTTT
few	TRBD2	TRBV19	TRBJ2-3	CASSIGRGGADTQYF	TGTGCCAGTAGTATAGGGCGGGGGGGCGCAGATACGCAGTATTTT
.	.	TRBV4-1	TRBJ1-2	CASSQVRVQDYGYTF	TGCGCCAGCAGCCAAGTCCGTGTACAAGACTATGGCTACACCTTC
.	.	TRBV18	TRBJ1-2	CASSPFGQGNYGYTF	TGTGCCAGCTCACCATTTGGGCAGGGAAACTATGGCTACACCTTC
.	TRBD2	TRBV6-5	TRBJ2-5	CASSPLAGGQETQYF	TGTGCCAGCAGTCCACTAGCGGGGGGGCAAGAGACCCAGTACTTC
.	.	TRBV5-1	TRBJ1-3	CVTLSSGNTIYF	TGCGTCACCCTAAGTTCTGGAAACACCATATATTTT
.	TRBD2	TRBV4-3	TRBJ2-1	CASSQGAGVNEQFF	TGCGCCAGCAGCCAGGGAGCGGGGGTCAATGAGCAGTTCTTC
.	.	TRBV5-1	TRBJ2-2	CASSPGTSNTGELFF	TGCGCCAGCAGCCCGGGGACTTCGAACACCGGGGAGCTGTTTTTT
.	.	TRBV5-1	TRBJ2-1	CASSFNSGGSYNEQFF	TGCGCCAGCAGCTTTAATTCCGGGGGCTCCTACAATGAGCAGTTCTTC
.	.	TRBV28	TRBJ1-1	CASSLTWAGNTEAFF	TGTGCCAGCAGTTTAACGTGGGCAGGGAACACTGAAGCTTTCTTT
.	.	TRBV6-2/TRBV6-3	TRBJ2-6	CASSYGVVGANVLTF	TGTGCCAGCAGTTACGGGGTGGTTGGGGCCAACGTCCTGACTTTC
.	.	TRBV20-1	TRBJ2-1	CSAKGYNEQFF	TGCAGTGCAAAGGGTTACAATGAGCAGTTCTTC
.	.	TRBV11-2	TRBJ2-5	CASSLGFGQLQETQYF	TGTGCCAGCAGCTTAGGGTTTGGACAGCTCCAAGAGACCCAGTACTTC
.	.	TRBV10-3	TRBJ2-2	CAISGNRDNVRVNTGELFF	TGTGCCATCAGTGGGAACCGGGACAACGTTAGGGTGAACACCGGGGAGCTGTTTTTT
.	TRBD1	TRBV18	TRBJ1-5	CASSPTDRGKGQPQHF	TGTGCCAGCTCACCAACGGACAGGGGGAAGGGGCAGCCCCAGCATTTT
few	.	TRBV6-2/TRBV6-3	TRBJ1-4	CASSYRLGEKLFF	TGTGCCAGCAGTTACAGGCTTGGAGAAAAACTGTTTTTT
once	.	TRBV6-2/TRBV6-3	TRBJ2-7	CASSHARGVSYEQYF	TGTGCCAGCAGTCACGCCAGAGGGGTCTCCTACGAGCAGTACTTC
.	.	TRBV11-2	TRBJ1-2	CASSPSSGGGYTF	TGTGCCAGCAGCCCTAGTTCGGGGGGAGGCTACACCTTC
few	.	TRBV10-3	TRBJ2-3	CAISDQGLRASTDTQYF	TGTGCCATCAGTGATCAAGGTTTGAGGGCATCCACAGATACGCAGTATTTT
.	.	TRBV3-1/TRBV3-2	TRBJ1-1	CASSQYPGAEAFF	TGTGCCAGCAGCCAATACCCCGGCGCTGAAGCTTTCTTT
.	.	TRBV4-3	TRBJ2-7	CASSRDLTYEQYF	TGCGCCAGCAGCCGGGACCTAACCTACGAGCAGTACTTC
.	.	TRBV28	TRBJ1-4	CASSLPGVLINEKLFF	TGTGCCAGCAGTTTACCAGGGGTACTGATTAATGAAAAACTGTTTTTT
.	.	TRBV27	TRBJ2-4	CASRTTVGLAKNIQYF	TGTGCCAGCAGAACGACAGTGGGGCTAGCCAAAAACATTCAGTACTTC
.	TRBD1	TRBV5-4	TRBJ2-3	CASQAWDRTSRNTQYF	TGTGCCAGCCAAGCCTGGGACAGGACCTCAAGAAATACGCAGTATTTT
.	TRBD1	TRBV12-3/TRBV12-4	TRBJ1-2	CASSPDRVTGYTF	TGTGCCAGCAGTCCGGACAGGGTGACAGGCTACACCTTC
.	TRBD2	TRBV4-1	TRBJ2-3	CASSQVASGGALDTQYF	TGCGCCAGCAGCCAAGTGGCTAGCGGGGGGGCCTTGGATACGCAGTATTTT
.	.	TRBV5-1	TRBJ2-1	CASSLQDSYNEQFF	TGCGCCAGCAGCTTGCAGGACAGTTACAATGAGCAGTTCTTC
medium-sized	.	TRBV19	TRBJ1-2	CASSSRTGGYTF	TGTGCCAGTAGTTCCCGTACGGGTGGCTACACCTTC
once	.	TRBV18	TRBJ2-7	CASALVGAEQYF	TGTGCCAGCGCCCTCGTCGGAGCCGAGCAGTACTTC
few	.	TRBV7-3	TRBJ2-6	CASGKTGASNVLTF	TGTGCCAGCGGTAAGACAGGCGCATCCAACGTCCTGACTTTC
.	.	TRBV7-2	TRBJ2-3	CASSLGIRSTDTQYF	TGTGCCAGCAGCTTAGGTATCAGGAGCACAGATACGCAGTATTTT
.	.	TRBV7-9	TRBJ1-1	CASSLALGRAFF	TGTGCCAGCAGCTTAGCGCTGGGACGAGCTTTCTTT
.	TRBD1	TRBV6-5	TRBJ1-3	CASSYGGQLSGNTIYF	TGTGCCAGCAGTTACGGGGGACAGTTGTCTGGAAACACCATATATTTT
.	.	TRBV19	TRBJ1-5	CATTTVGGFWPQHF	TGTGCCACCACAACCGTGGGGGGCTTTTGGCCCCAGCATTTT
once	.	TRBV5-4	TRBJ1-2	CASSLAGTDGYTF	TGTGCCAGCAGCTTGGCGGGGACGGATGGCTACACCTTC
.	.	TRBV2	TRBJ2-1	CAVPRGASYNEQFF	TGTGCCGTTCCCCGGGGGGCCTCCTACAATGAGCAGTTCTTC
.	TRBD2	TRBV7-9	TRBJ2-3	CASSFASGSGTQYF	TGTGCCAGCAGCTTTGCTAGCGGTAGTGGTACGCAGTATTTT
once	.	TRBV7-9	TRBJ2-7	CASSPPGYEQYF	TGTGCCAGCAGCCCGCCGGGGTACGAGCAGTACTTC
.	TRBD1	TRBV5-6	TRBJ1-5	CASSPDRTMYPQHF	TGTGCCAGCAGCCCGGACAGGACTATGTATCCCCAGCATTTT
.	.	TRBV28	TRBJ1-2	CASTLGINYGYTF	TGTGCCAGCACCCTGGGAATAAACTATGGCTACACCTTC
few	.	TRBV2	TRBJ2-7	CASGMGRYEQYF	TGTGCCAGCGGCATGGGCCGTTACGAGCAGTACTTC
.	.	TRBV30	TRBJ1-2	CAWSPSGYGYTF	TGTGCCTGGAGTCCTTCGGGCTATGGCTACACCTTC
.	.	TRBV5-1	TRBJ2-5	CASRWGRGQETQYF	TGCGCCAGCAGATGGGGAAGGGGGCAAGAGACCCAGTACTTC
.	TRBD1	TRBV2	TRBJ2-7	CANSRDRVYEQYF	TGTGCCAACTCCCGGGACAGGGTCTACGAGCAGTACTTC
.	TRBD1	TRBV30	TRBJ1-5	CAWSPGQGAHQPQHF	TGTGCCTGGAGTCCCGGACAGGGAGCGCATCAGCCCCAGCATTTT
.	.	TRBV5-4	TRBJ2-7	CASSRRDKPYEQYF	TGTGCCAGCAGCAGGAGGGACAAGCCCTACGAGCAGTACTTC
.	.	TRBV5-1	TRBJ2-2	CASSLAGKGTGELFF	TGCGCCAGCAGCCTGGCGGGGAAGGGAACCGGGGAGCTGTTTTTT
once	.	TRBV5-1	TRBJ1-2	CASSPRGGRISGYGYTF	TGCGCCAGCAGCCCTCGGGGAGGGCGGATATCTGGCTATGGCTACACCTTC